This TCR beta chain was captured in a study of T-cell memory formation after mild COVID-19. Germline CDR1 is KGHDR and CDR2 is SFDVKD. Trimming shortened V by 3 bases and J by 4 bases, and 12 bases separated the two germline ends. The CDR3 runs 15 residues. TCRdb recomputed calls from the 5' RACE reads with MiXCR, one row per CDR3 protein. This table holds roughly 480,000 distinct CDR3 sequences, 20% to 30% found once. Sequenced sample: PBMCs or a T cell subset sorted from them (not recorded which). The clonotype originates from an adult woman who had mild COVID-19 (a few samples of this study predate the infection). Cell type and time point are not known. This chain joins TRBV24-1 and TRBJ1-5, with a tentative D call TRBD1 (5 bases). The CDR3 here is CATSDGDFSNQPQHF. CDR3 DNA sequence: TGTGCCACCAGTGATGGGGACTTTTCGAATCAGCCCCAGCATTTT.